A selection of T cell receptor beta chains follows, all from one sample in a study of read filtering for tumor transcriptome and immune sequencing. TCRdb re-called the reads through MiXCR, storing one row per CDR3 protein. The sample consists of some 41,000 distinct CDR3 sequences, roughly an eighth of them appearing once. The sequenced material came from a population of CD138-negative cells sorted from bone marrow. The source is a donor aged 40 or over with multiple myeloma. CDR3s leave out the opening cysteine and the closing phenylalanine or tryptophan.

j_call,v_call,cdr3_aa
TRBJ1-5,TRBV28,ASFTGDRPRH
TRBJ1-1,TRBV12-5,ASGSGRGGTEAF
TRBJ2-7,TRBV6-2/TRBV6-3,ASSTPGQGGNEQY
TRBJ2-5,TRBV7-8,ASSLASRAIGRETQY
TRBJ1-5,TRBV28,ASSFYRGGSNQPQH
TRBJ2-2,TRBV6-4,ASSTGTNTGELF
TRBJ2-5,TRBV14,ASSQGTKQETQY
TRBJ2-1,TRBV28,ASSLTSGKNNEQL
TRBJ2-1,TRBV9,ASSVGRAWNEQF
TRBJ2-1,TRBV18,ASSPPSLAGVKNEQF
TRBJ2-1,TRBV29-1,SVEDRGPNNEQF
TRBJ2-7,TRBV11-2,ASSLDGASYEQY
TRBJ2-7,TRBV7-2,ASSPAFSRHYEQY
TRBJ1-1,TRBV11-3,ASSRRFAEAF
TRBJ2-1,TRBV29-1,SVDGVSGNLRSNEQF
TRBJ2-1,TRBV6-5,ASSSVLAGRSDEQF
TRBJ2-7,TRBV5-1,ASSLGGLAGNYEQY
TRBJ2-3,TRBV11-2,ASSRGTGVDTQY
TRBJ1-3,TRBV4-1,ASSQEATPGNTIY
TRBJ2-5,TRBV7-2,ASSLNRQETQY
TRBJ2-3,TRBV11-2,ASSPGTGGWDTQY
TRBJ2-7,TRBV20-1,SARGPLSYEQY
TRBJ1-1,TRBV2,ASQFGNLNTEAF
TRBJ1-1,TRBV5-1,ASSLGGGNTEAF
TRBJ2-1,TRBV12-5,ASGRGTSGRTGNEQF
TRBJ2-5,TRBV20-1,SVDRRWTSGRGHRETQY
TRBJ1-5,TRBV5-8,ASSFDRGPRQPQH